This TCR beta chain comes out of a study of shared clonotypes between healthy human individuals. Study context: Sampling drew on donors who were a couple of women and three men aged 18 to 49. Study-level findings and limits: The naive CD4 repertoires of a few donors were compared, and 5% to 6.5% of clonotypes were shared.

About this clone itself: Its cognate antigen is unknown.

Some clones are missing from TCRdb's copy, which holds only in-frame ones; the method was immunoSEQ multiplex PCR. The repertoire holds some 980,000 clones, with around 80% as singletons. The germline V gene has CDR1 LNHDA and CDR2 SQIVND (reference sequence). V was pared by 7 bases and J by 1 base, with 6 bases of the junction left unmatched. The CDR3 spans 14 residues. This TCR was recovered from a man aged 18 to 35 in good health. The specimen sequenced was memory CD4+ T cells sorted from blood. Subset in this sample: CD45RA-negative fraction. V usage is TRBV19 and J usage is TRBJ1-1; 7 positions match TRBD1. CDR3 amino acids: CASNPQGRNTEAFF. Written as DNA, the CDR3 is TGTGCCAGTAACCCACAGGGGAGGAACACTGAAGCTTTCTTT.